This T cell receptor (beta chain) was obtained from a study of blood T cell repertoires in COVID-19. Study at large: Donors in the United States, Italy and Spain gave samples during acute or convalescent COVID-19. Sample material is recorded as cDNA or gDNA derived from T cells, B-cell-depleted T cells, or PBMCs.

Original processing notes: Researchers report that nucleated cell counts were estimated from reference gene primer amplification. Profiling relied on immunoSEQ multiplex PCR, and the TCRdb table lists in-frame clones only, not all of them. D and trimming come from the DNA, and the V and J calls and clone size come from that table. The sample lists about 180,000 clones, 80% to 85% occurring once. The germline CDR1 and CDR2 sequences are SGHKS and YYEKEE (reference sequence). V was shortened by 2 bases and J by 0 bases, with 14 bases between the two germline ends. The CDR3 consists of 16 residues. The rearrangement joins TRBV5-5 to TRBJ1-1; D ambiguous. The sequence was obtained from a man aged 18 to 30 with active or convalescent COVID-19. The sample consisted of peripheral blood. Here the CDR3 reads CASSLSQRVMNTEAFF. DNA for the CDR3: TGTGCCAGCAGCTTATCCCAACGGGTAATGAACACTGAAGCTTTCTTT.